This T cell receptor beta chain derives from a study of cytomegalovirus exposure and HLA in healthy donors. Study background: An early release of data contained 75 million to 100 million unique TCRs, which came from HLA-typed donors. Study-level findings and limits: There were several of the most significant clusters that appeared linked to common viral pathogens in a later analysis.

Concerning this clone: Its antigen is undetermined.

Vbeta (60) and Jbeta (13) primers were used in the PCR. Repertoires were generated with immunoSEQ multiplex PCR, while TCRdb's copy carries only in-frame clones and drops some. The sample holds 170,000 or so clones, around 72% seen once. Germline CDR1 reads MNHNS; CDR2 reads SASEGT. V shed 5 bases and J shed 3 bases, with 7 bases lying between them. The CDR3 runs to 13 residues. This sequence was found in a woman aged 45-60 years in good health and CMV-seropositive. The rearrangement joins TRBV6-1 to TRBJ2-2, with D unclear. The sample was PBMCs. Here the CDR3 reads CASSLSYTGELFF. The DNA of the CDR3 is TGTGCCAGCAGTTTAAGCTACACCGGGGAGCTGTTTTTT.